This T cell receptor beta chain was recorded in a study of spatial heterogeneity in lung cancer. Study-level background: The average count in raw reads for each unique TCR and UMI combination exceeded eight appearances.

Time point noted: sample taken at primary tumor resection. This clonotype was recorded many times. What it recognizes is unknown. CDR3 size: 14 residues. V dropped 8 bases and J dropped 7; count of bases not matched to a gene: 8. The germline V gene encodes CDR1 MNHEY and CDR2 SVGEGT. TCRdb used MiXCR to reprocess the 5' RACE reads, holding one entry per CDR3 protein. The profile shows 20,000 to 30,000 distinct CDR3 sequences, 4% to 5% of them singletons. The study's findings and limits: Follow-up blood showed ubiquitous expanded tumor TCRs less than blood at resection did.

The sequence was collected from a male donor with early-stage non-small cell lung cancer. The sequencing here drew on PBMCs, taken at surgery. The rearrangement uses TRBV6-2 or TRBV6-3 and TRBJ2-1; 10 positions agree with TRBD2. CDR3 DNA: TGTGCCAGCGGGGCTAGCGGGAGTATGAATGAGCAGTTCTTC. It translates to CASGASGSMNEQFF.